The 23 T cell receptor beta chains below come from one sample, sequenced in a study of CD8 T cells in ankylosing spondylitis (dated by TCRdb to 2016 to 2017). The research as a whole found: A TCR beta motif of roughly 8 highly homologous amino acid variants appeared characteristic of blood from ankylosing spondylitis patients.

Their target antigens are unknown. Library prep was done by 5' RACE. TCRdb lists the instrument as Illumina HiSeq 2500. TCRdb trimmed the raw reads at Q25, called clones with MiXCR and kept productive beta chains. Each entry merges the rows of one CDR3 protein and shows their most common DNA and genes. This sample gives over 600,000 distinct CDR3 sequences in total; around 20% of them show up just once. Under 20% of the sample comes from the top ten. The sample comprised blood, either unsorted or a sorted T cell fraction (not recorded which). Receptor source: a male donor with ankylosing spondylitis.

This chain joins TRBV7-9 and TRBJ2-3; either TRBD1 or TRBD2 may supply D (5 bases each). V lost 2 bases and J 2 bases, leaving 14 bases between the germline ends. The germline V gene has CDR1 SEHNR and CDR2 FQNEAQ (reference sequence). This CDR3 is 16 amino acids long. The CDR3 loop is CASSLSGADDTDTQYF. For the CDR3, the DNA is TGTGCCAGCAGCTTATCCGGGGCGGATGACACAGATACGCAGTATTTT.

Only a few counts were recorded for this clonotype. The chain has TRBV7-8 and TRBJ2-1; no firm D call. The CDR3 has 15 amino acids. Germline-derived CDR1 and CDR2 are SGHVS and FQNEAQ. Trimming left V 3 bases short and J 2 bases short, with 11 bases between. CDR3 region: CASSFTLPTYNEQFF. The CDR3 DNA sequence: TGTGCCAGCAGCTTCACCCTCCCGACCTACAATGAGCAGTTCTTC.

This clonotype was counted a few times. This chain joins TRBV11-2 and TRBJ2-3; TRBD1 matches 10 bases. The germline gives CDR1 SGHAT, CDR2 FQNNGV. J lost 11 bases, V lost 0 bases, and 14 bases had no gene match. The CDR3 has 17 amino acids. CDR3 in amino acids: CASSLDADRGENRRQYF. The CDR3 coding sequence is TGTGCCAGCAGCTTAGATGCGGACAGGGGGGAAAATAGGAGGCAGTATTTT.

This clonotype came up many times. The V gene is TRBV5-1, the J gene TRBJ2-7; D possibly corresponds to TRBD1 (6 bases). Germline V gene sequence: CDR1 SGHRS, CDR2 YFSETQ. This CDR3 has 14 residues. V lost 1 base and J lost 4, with 12 bases in between. The CDR3 loop reads CASSLSGQPYEQYF. CDR3 DNA: TGCGCCAGCAGCTTGTCCGGACAGCCGTACGAGCAGTACTTC.

This clonotype appeared many times. J is TRBJ2-7 and V is TRBV29-1; 7 bases map to TRBD1. J was trimmed by 3 bases and V by 4 bases; bases with no gene match: 6. There are 13 residues in the CDR3. Germline lookup yields CDR1 SQVTM and CDR2 ANQGSEA. The DNA of the CDR3 is TGCAGCGTTGTAGGGACAGTCGGCTACGAGCAGTACTTC. It codes for CSVVGTVGYEQYF.

The chain links TRBV4-2 to TRBJ2-5, with D perhaps TRBD2 (6 bases). With 0 bases removed from V and 7 bases from J, the gap between germline ends came to 12 bases. This CDR3 has 14 amino acids. Germline assignment: CDR1 LGHNA and CDR2 YNFKEQ. Here the CDR3 reads CASSQEGGRGTQYF. The DNA for the CDR3 is TGTGCCAGCAGCCAAGAGGGAGGTAGGGGGACCCAGTACTTC.

This rearrangement joins TRBV11-2 to TRBJ1-2; a possible D gene is TRBD1 (5 bases). Germline CDR1 and CDR2: SGHAT and FQNNGV. Trimming left V 8 bases short and J 4 bases short, with 11 bases between. The CDR3 length is 12 residues. This CDR3 reads CASQGFGYGYTF. For the CDR3, the DNA is TGTGCCAGCCAGGGCTTCGGCTATGGCTACACCTTC.

This clonotype has only a few counts. The rearrangement links TRBV29-1 to TRBJ1-4, with D possibly matching TRBD1 (5 bases). Germline loops: CDR1 SQVTM, CDR2 ANQGSEA. The CDR3 has 15 amino acids. The V end was cut by 4 bases, the J end by 7 bases, with 19 bases between. The CDR3 bases are TGCAGCGTTGCTCCATCAGGGAATAGCGGTGAAAAACTGTTTTTT. Protein product: CSVAPSGNSGEKLFF.

In this sample, this clonotype turned up a few times. J is TRBJ2-3 and V is TRBV2; D assignment may be TRBD1 or TRBD2 (5 bases each). Germline V gene lookup returns CDR1 SNHLY and CDR2 FYNNEI. CDR3 length equals 15 residues. With 4 bases removed from V and 2 bases from J, the gap between germline ends came to 13 bases. The CDR3 DNA reads TGTGCCAGCAGTGTTGGGGGACCAAACACAGATACGCAGTATTTT. Amino acids: CASSVGGPNTDTQYF. Looking up the rest from reference TRBV2 and TRBJ2-3 gives the full variable domain: EPEVTQTPSHQVTQMGQEVILRCVPISNHLYFYWYRQILGQKVEFLVSFYNNEISEKSEIFDDQFSVERPDGSNFTLKIRSTKLEDSAMYFCASSVGGPNTDTQYFGPGTRLTVL.

This clonotype was found a few times. In DNA form, the CDR3 reads TGTGCCAGCAGTCCTTCCGATTTAAGCACAGATACGCAGTATTTT. Protein product: CASSPSDLSTDTQYF. J is TRBJ2-3 and V is TRBV12-3 or TRBV12-4, with D hard to call. Trimming pared 5 bases from V and 0 bases from J, leaving 12 bases between. The CDR3 contains 15 residues.

This clonotype was counted a few times. The chain has TRBV12-3 or TRBV12-4 and TRBJ1-1, with D unresolved. V lost 3 bases to trimming and J lost 3 bases, with 11 bases between them. The CDR3 totals 14 residues. CDR3 bases: TGTGCCAGCAGTTTTAGGAGGCGTTACACTGAAGCTTTCTTT. Translating it yields CASSFRRRYTEAFF.

The chain is built from TRBV29-1 and TRBJ1-2, with D uncertain. Germline loops: CDR1 SQVTM, CDR2 ANQGSEA. The V gene lost 0 bases and the J gene lost 4 bases, with 12 bases spanning the gap. This CDR3 has 14 amino acids. The CDR3 here is CSVEDQESIYGYTF. DNA of the CDR3: TGCAGCGTTGAAGATCAGGAAAGCATCTATGGCTACACCTTC.

In this sample, this clonotype turned up a few times. The chain has TRBV11-1 and TRBJ2-2; 10 bases align to TRBD2. The J segment lost 0 bases and the V segment lost 3 bases, leaving 7 bases of the junction unmatched. The CDR3 has 18 residues. Germline V gene data show CDR1 as SGHAT and CDR2 as FQDESV (reference sequence). Here the CDR3 DNA reads TGTGCCAGCAGCTTGCCTAGCGGGAGAACATCGAACACCGGGGAGCTGTTTTTT. This encodes CASSLPSGRTSNTGELFF.

DNA of the CDR3: TGTGCCAGCAGTTACTCGTTGCAGAGGGGTGAAAAACTGTTTTTT. Its translation is CASSYSLQRGEKLFF. V and J are TRBV6-5 and TRBJ1-4; TRBD1 is a possible D gene (5 bases). Germline assignment: CDR1 MNHEY and CDR2 SVGAGI. The CDR3 is 15 residues long. Between the trimmed V and J ends, which lost 0 bases and 7 bases, there was a span of 12 bases.

This clonotype was counted only a few times. The chain carries TRBV20-1 and TRBJ2-7; 9 nucleotides agree with TRBD2. The V segment lost 3 bases and the J segment 4 bases; nucleotides outside the gene matches: 7. Germline CDR1 and CDR2: DFQATT and SNEGSKA (reference sequence). The CDR3 spans 14 residues. This CDR3 reads CSARYSGSIYEQYF. The CDR3 DNA is TGCAGTGCTAGGTATAGCGGGAGTATTTACGAGCAGTACTTC.

This clonotype was observed a handful of times. The chain couples TRBV7-8 to TRBJ2-1; 13 bases map to TRBD2. This CDR3 contains 17 residues. CDR1 and CDR2 from the germline V gene are SGHVS and FQNEAQ. With V trimmed by 3 bases and J by 3 bases, 5 bases remained unmatched. CDR3 sequence reads: CASSFDGLAGDYNEQFF. The CDR3 region has the DNA TGTGCCAGCAGCTTTGACGGACTAGCGGGGGACTACAATGAGCAGTTCTTC. Using reference TRBV7-8 and TRBJ2-1 for the parts outside the CDR3, the full variable domain is GAGVSQSPRYKVAKRGQDVALRCDPISGHVSLFWYQQALGQGPEFLTYFQNEAQLDKSGLPSDRFFAERPEGSVSTLKIQRTQQEDSAVYLCASSFDGLAGDYNEQFFGPGTRLTVL.

Only one count was recorded for this clonotype. V gene TRBV14 combines with J gene TRBJ2-1; D gene unclear. Germline loops: CDR1 SGHDN, CDR2 FVKESK. CDR3 size: 16 residues. Trimming cost V 1 base and J 3 bases, with 13 bases left between them. The CDR3 DNA reads TGTGCCAGCAGCCAAGGCTGGCAATACAACTACAATGAGCAGTTCTTC. Encoded protein: CASSQGWQYNYNEQFF. The variable domain in full, with the rest retrieved from reference TRBV14 and TRBJ2-1, is EAGVTQFPSHSVIEKGQTVTLRCDPISGHDNLYWYRRVMGKEIKFLLHFVKESKQDESGMPNNRFLAERTGGTYSTLKVQPAELEDSGVYFCASSQGWQYNYNEQFFGPGTRLTVL.

This clonotype was counted only a few times. This chain links TRBV7-2 with TRBJ1-2; no clear D gene. V was cut by 5 bases and J by 8 bases, with 18 bases left in between. Germline V gives CDR1 SGHTA, CDR2 FQGNSA. This CDR3 contains 14 residues. The CDR3, as DNA: TGTGCCAGCAGCACAGCCCAGGCTGCCGTCGGCTACACCTTC. Encoded protein: CASSTAQAAVGYTF.

This clonotype was counted only a few times. The rearrangement links TRBV20-1 to TRBJ1-1, with D perhaps TRBD1 (5 bases). The CDR3 has 12 amino acids. The germline gives CDR1 DFQATT, CDR2 SNEGSKA (reference sequence). V dropped 1 base and J dropped 8 bases, with 11 bases sitting between them. The CDR3 is CSARAGTAEAFF. The CDR3 bases are TGCAGTGCTAGAGCTGGGACCGCCGAAGCTTTCTTT.

This clonotype was seen only a few times. The rearrangement links TRBV7-2 to TRBJ2-1; 7 bases map to TRBD2. The CDR3 covers 15 residues. Germline-derived CDR1 and CDR2 are SGHTA and FQGNSA. V shed 4 bases and J 10 bases; nucleotides not matched to a gene: 13. As DNA, the CDR3 is TGTGCCAGCAGCTCGACTAGCTTCTCCCCCTGGGAGCAGTTCTTC. Amino acids: CASSSTSFSPWEQFF.

This chain connects TRBV12-3 or TRBV12-4 to TRBJ1-1; D not certain. This CDR3 has 14 amino acids. V was shortened by 4 bases and J by 0 bases, with 9 bases between the two germline ends. CDR3 coding DNA: TGTGCCAGCAGTTCCAGCCTAATGAACACTGAAGCTTTCTTT. It translates to CASSSSLMNTEAFF.

This clonotype was seen a few times. This rearrangement joins TRBV7-9 to TRBJ2-1; no definite D call. V lost 1 base, J lost 7 bases, and 17 bases lay in between. This CDR3 is built from 16 residues. Germline loops: CDR1 SEHNR, CDR2 FQNEAQ (reference sequence). CDR3 in DNA: TGTGCCAGCAGCTTAGGTCGAGTATTGATTGGTAATGAGCAGTTCTTC. Translating gives CASSLGRVLIGNEQFF. The full variable domain, with the rest looked up from reference TRBV7-9 and TRBJ2-1, is DTGVSQNPRHKITKRGQNVTFRCDPISEHNRLYWYRQTLGQGPEFLTYFQNEAQLEKSRLLSDRFSAERPKGSFSTLEIQRTEQGDSAMYLCASSLGRVLIGNEQFFGPGTRLTVL.

This clonotype was counted a few times. The rearrangement links TRBV27 to TRBJ2-7, with a weak D call TRBD2 (7 bases). Germline CDR1 MNHEY, CDR2 SMNVEV (reference sequence). The CDR3 consists of 16 residues. Trimming took 5 bases from V and 7 from J, leaving 24 bases between them. The DNA of the CDR3 is TGTGCCAGCAGTCCCGTATGGGGCGGAGAGGGGGGGGAGCAGTACTTC. It yields the protein CASSPVWGGEGGEQYF.